The T cell receptor (beta chain) under discussion was sequenced for a study of T cell responses to AZD1222 COVID-19 vaccine. Study-wide results and caveats: Elevations in Spike-specific TCR breadth and depth followed administration of two AZD1222 doses.

Clones were sequenced by immunoSEQ multiplex PCR, and TCRdb holds only the in-frame ones, with some missing. The repertoire holds 100,000 or so clones, with about four fifths as singletons. CDR1 and CDR2 (germline): ENHRY, SYGVKD. The junction had 14 bases not matched to a gene; V was cut back by 11 bases and J by 11 bases. CDR3 length: 13 residues. Remarks on this clone: The antigen is undetermined.

Sample: peripheral blood, taken on day 0 of AZD1222 vaccination. J is TRBJ1-3 and V is TRBV10-3, with 8 bases that match TRBD1. The clonotype originates from an adult in good health. The CDR3 DNA follows: TGTGCCTCGACAGGGGTATTGACTACCCCCATATATTTT. The encoded protein is CASTGVLTTPIYF.